Below are 31 T cell receptor beta chains sequenced from a single sample in a study of OX40 agonist ivuxolimab in advanced cancers. Library method: the immunoSEQ multiplex PCR assay. TCRdb re-hosts the immuneACCESS table, in-frame sequences only. Its copies lack some clones; in the studies checked, an unresolved V gene accounts for under half of them, and the cause for the rest is not known. In this sample the table shows roughly 110,000 clones, 90% of which occur a single time. The leading ten clones occupy more than 0.4% of the sample. The specimen was CD4+ or CD8+ T cells sorted from blood, collected in a trial of the OX40 agonist ivuxolimab. The source of these receptors is an adult with an advanced solid tumor such as melanoma, head and neck, liver or kidney cancer.

This chain links TRBV6-6 with TRBJ1-6; D may be TRBD1 (6 bases). Germline CDR1 reads MNHNY; CDR2 reads SVGAGI (reference sequence). Trimming stripped 2 bases from V and 14 bases from J, with 13 bases between. CDR3 length equals 13 residues. The CDR3 protein is CASSYGQNLALHF. CDR3 sequence (DNA): TGTGCCAGCAGTTACGGACAGAATTTGGCCCTCCACTTT.

This chain connects TRBV7-2 to TRBJ2-7; D call uncertain. Germline V lookup: CDR1 SGHTA, CDR2 FQGNSA. This CDR3 has 15 amino acids. V dropped 2 bases and J dropped 3 bases, with 14 bases sitting between them. As DNA, the CDR3 is TGTGCCAGCAGCTTACGGTGGAAGGGCCTCTACGAGCAGTACTTC. This encodes CASSLRWKGLYEQYF.

V and J are TRBV18 and TRBJ1-1; 10 bases match TRBD1. This CDR3 spans 16 amino acids. Germline V gives CDR1 KGHSH, CDR2 LQKENI. Trimming took 1 base from V and 5 from J; bases not matched to a gene: 7. CDR3 protein: CASSPRETGGRTEAFF. As DNA, the CDR3 is TGTGCCAGCTCACCACGAGAGACAGGGGGCCGAACTGAAGCTTTCTTT.

A note on this clone: Other DNA sequences within the sample encode an identical CDR3. The rearrangement uses TRBV15 and TRBJ2-5, with no clear D. V was pared by 1 base and J by 5 bases, with 8 bases between. Germline CDR1 and CDR2: LNHNV and YYDKDF (reference sequence). The CDR3 is 13 residues long. The CDR3 coding sequence is TGTGCCACCAGCAGAGTAGGCCTTGAGACCCAGTACTTC. It yields the protein CATSRVGLETQYF.

This clone appeared once. CDR3 amino acids: CASSSQHYGYTF. DNA for the CDR3: TGTGCCAGCAGTTCTCAGCACTATGGCTACACCTTC. The chain links TRBV27 to TRBJ1-2; D unresolved. Trimming removed 4 bases from V and 3 bases from J, with 6 bases in between. CDR1 is MNHEY and CDR2 is SMNVEV in the germline V gene (reference sequence). The CDR3 has 12 amino acids.

This clone was seen only once. This chain links TRBV28 with TRBJ2-7, with 8 bases aligning to TRBD1. The CDR3 extends over 15 amino acids. Germline CDR1 is MDHEN and CDR2 is SYDVKM. The ends lost 5 bases at V and 3 bases at J; junction bases unmatched: 9. The CDR3, as DNA: TGTGCCAGCAGTCCGATAGGACAGGGAAACTACGAGCAGTACTTC. Translation gives CASSPIGQGNYEQYF.

The chain uses TRBV19 and TRBJ1-6; no firm D call. The CDR3 extends over 13 amino acids. Germline V gene sequence: CDR1 LNHDA, CDR2 SQIVND (reference sequence). V was cut by 7 bases and J by 5 bases, with 9 bases left in between. CDR3 DNA sequence: TGTGCCAGTACCACAAGAAATAATTCACCCCTCCACTTT. Translation: CASTTRNNSPLHF.

The chain joins TRBV6-6 to TRBJ2-7; 9 bases fit TRBD1. Trimming removed 6 bases from V and 6 bases from J; junction bases left unmatched: 15. Germline-derived CDR1 and CDR2 are MNHNY and SVGAGI (reference sequence). This CDR3 is built from 16 residues. The CDR3 coding sequence is TGTGCCAGCAGCCGGTCCCGGGACAGGGCGGTCGGCGAGCAGTACTTC. It is translated as CASSRSRDRAVGEQYF.

This chain links TRBV18 with TRBJ2-3; TRBD1 matches 9 bases. Losses at the gene ends were 3 bases for V and 3 bases for J; bases not matched to a gene: 4. Germline CDR1 and CDR2: KGHSH and LQKENI. This CDR3 is built from 15 residues. CDR3 loop: CASSPQQGATDTQYF. The CDR3 DNA reads TGTGCCAGCTCACCTCAACAGGGGGCAACAGATACGCAGTATTTT. Variable domain in full (rest from reference TRBV18 and TRBJ2-3): NAGVMQNPRHLVRRRGQEARLRCSPMKGHSHVYWYRQLPEEGLKFMVYLQKENIIDESGMPKERFSAEFPKEGPSILRIQQVVRGDSAAYFCASSPQQGATDTQYFGPGTRLTVL.

The genes are TRBV15 and TRBJ1-1; TRBD1 is a possible D gene (6 bases). V was clipped by 1 base and J by 1 base, with 13 bases between them. Germline assignment: CDR1 LNHNV and CDR2 YYDKDF (reference sequence). The CDR3 has 16 residues. CDR3 sequence reads: CATSRGAPGQNTEAFF. Written as DNA, the CDR3 is TGTGCCACCAGCAGAGGGGCCCCGGGACAGAACACTGAAGCTTTCTTT.

This clone has just one count. In DNA, the CDR3 is TGTGCCAGCAGTTACCGCGGGACACCTAATGAAAAACTGTTTTTT. It yields the protein CASSYRGTPNEKLFF. The V and J genes are TRBV6-5 and TRBJ1-4, with D possibly matching TRBD1 (6 bases). The CDR3 spans 15 residues. Germline lookup yields CDR1 MNHEY and CDR2 SVGAGI. V gave up 2 bases and J gave up 3 bases, with 10 bases separating them.

This chain joins TRBV2 and TRBJ2-5; 7 bases align to TRBD1. Germline lookup yields CDR1 SNHLY and CDR2 FYNNEI. Germline trimming cut 6 bases from V and 5 bases from J; bases unmatched to any gene: 3. CDR3 length: 12 amino acids. In DNA, the CDR3 is TGTGCCAGCAGAACAGGGGCGGAGACCCAGTACTTC. Translating gives CASRTGAETQYF.

The chain employs TRBV9 and TRBJ2-1; 13 nucleotides agree with TRBD2. The CDR3 is 19 amino acids. Trimming cost V 4 bases and J 0 bases; bases outside gene matches: 10. Germline lookup yields CDR1 SGDLS and CDR2 YYNGEE. The CDR3 coding sequence is TGTGCCAGCAGCCCCGCCGGGACTAGCGGGGAGAGCTCCTACAATGAGCAGTTCTTC. Amino acid sequence: CASSPAGTSGESSYNEQFF.

For this clone: Other DNA sequences of this sample code for an identical CDR3. V is TRBV5-6 and J is TRBJ1-4; D ambiguous. The germline V and J ends were trimmed by 2 bases and 3 bases, with 8 bases remaining between them. Germline CDR1 and CDR2: SGHDT and YYEEEE. The length of the CDR3 is 14 residues. This CDR3 is CASSFRQPNEKLFF. The CDR3 DNA reads TGTGCCAGCAGCTTCCGTCAACCTAATGAAAAACTGTTTTTT.

The chain combines TRBV7-9 with TRBJ2-7, with D unclear. With 5 bases removed from V and 3 bases from J, the gap between germline ends came to 11 bases. This CDR3 contains 13 residues. Germline CDR1 reads SEHNR; CDR2 reads FQNEAQ (reference sequence). CDR3 amino acids: CASSVEPFYEQYF. The CDR3 DNA reads TGTGCCAGCAGCGTCGAACCCTTCTACGAGCAGTACTTC.

This chain links TRBV7-2 with TRBJ1-2, with a possible D match to TRBD1 (6 bases). Germline CDR1 reads SGHTA; CDR2 reads FQGNSA. V lost 6 bases and J lost 7, with 24 bases in between. The CDR3 contains 16 residues. The CDR3 region has the DNA TGTGCCAGCAGTTTTTCTTCAGGGGACCTGCCGGGTGGCTACACCTTC. This translates into CASSFSSGDLPGGYTF.

The chain is built from TRBV18 and TRBJ1-1, with D perhaps matching TRBD1 (6 bases). Germline V gene data show CDR1 as KGHSH and CDR2 as LQKENI. The CDR3 is 15 amino acids. With 8 bases removed from V and 3 bases from J, the gap between germline ends came to 19 bases. CDR3 sequence (DNA): TGTGCCAGCGCCGCCCAGGGGCGGCCGGACACTGAAGCTTTCTTT. Protein sequence: CASAAQGRPDTEAFF.

Comment on this clone: The identical CDR3 is also encoded by other nucleotide sequences in the sample. The rearrangement links TRBV28 to TRBJ1-2; TRBD1 is a possible D gene (6 bases). CDR1 is MDHEN, CDR2 SYDVKM, per germline. The CDR3 extends over 12 amino acids. Between the trimmed V and J ends, which lost 5 bases and 5 bases, there was a span of 9 bases. CDR3 amino acids: CASSLGGYGYTF. In DNA form, the CDR3 reads TGTGCCAGCAGTCTAGGGGGATATGGCTACACCTTC.

V and J are TRBV2 and TRBJ1-2, with 7 bases matching TRBD1. Trimming cost V 7 bases and J 3 bases; bases outside gene matches: 8. The germline CDR1 and CDR2 sequences are SNHLY and FYNNEI. The CDR3 is made up of 14 amino acids. The CDR3 reads CASKGGAQDYGYTF. In DNA, the CDR3 is TGTGCCAGCAAAGGGGGCGCTCAGGACTATGGCTACACCTTC.

The V and J genes are TRBV7-3 and TRBJ2-7; TRBD1 matches at 11 bases. V shed 5 bases, J shed 6 bases, and the junction held 9 bases outside the gene matches. Germline-derived CDR1 and CDR2 are SGHTA and FQGTGA. The CDR3 runs to 15 residues. Here the CDR3 reads CASSPSRGTGGEQYF. In DNA, the CDR3 is TGTGCCAGCAGCCCTTCACGAGGGACAGGGGGCGAGCAGTACTTC.

The chain uses TRBV5-4 and TRBJ2-3; D might be TRBD2 (7 bases). The CDR3 runs 16 residues. The V and J ends lost 4 bases and 1 base respectively, with 16 bases between them. Germline lookup yields CDR1 SGHNT and CDR2 YYREEE (reference sequence). CDR3 in DNA: TGTGCCAGCAGCGCCCACGGGGGGCTAGGCACAGATACGCAGTATTTT. Translation gives CASSAHGGLGTDTQYF.

The chain couples TRBV29-1 to TRBJ2-7; D unclear. Germline lookup yields CDR1 SQVTM and CDR2 ANQGSEA. The CDR3 totals 11 residues. The V end lost 7 bases, the J end lost 1 base, and 8 bases lay between the germline ends. The CDR3 bases are TGCAGCGCGCGCGGTTCCTACGAGCAGTACTTC. This gives the protein CSARGSYEQYF.

The genes are TRBV7-2 and TRBJ1-3; the D gene is possibly TRBD1 (6 bases). The CDR3 consists of 18 residues. Germline-derived CDR1 and CDR2 are SGHTA and FQGNSA. Trimming stripped 1 base from V and 0 bases from J, with 16 bases between. CDR3 nucleotide sequence: TGTGCCAGCAGCTTAGATGGGACACTCCTATACTCTGGAAACACCATATATTTT. This sequence encodes CASSLDGTLLYSGNTIYF.

The CDR3 DNA is TGTGCCAGCAGTGACCGGACTAGCGGCTACAATGAGCAGTTCTTC. As protein: CASSDRTSGYNEQFF. The V call is TRBV6-4, the J call TRBJ2-1; 10 bases are a match to TRBD2. Germline loops: CDR1 MRHNA, CDR2 SNTAGT. This CDR3 has 15 residues. J lost 3 bases, V lost 2 bases, and 1 base had no gene match.

The V and J genes are TRBV19 and TRBJ2-7; possibly TRBD2 for D (5 bases). Germline V gene lookup returns CDR1 LNHDA and CDR2 SQIVND (reference sequence). The CDR3 extends over 14 amino acids. The V and J ends lost 5 bases and 3 bases respectively, with 14 bases between them. The CDR3 nucleotides read TGTGCCAGTAGTCGGGGTCCTACATACTACGAGCAGTACTTC. Protein product: CASSRGPTYYEQYF.

This clone appeared a single time. The chain joins TRBV5-3 to TRBJ2-7; D may be TRBD1 (5 bases). TRBV5-3 is known as an ORF, though its function is uncertain. The CDR3 has 13 amino acids. The V end lost 0 bases, the J end lost 6 bases, and 10 bases lay between the germline ends. CDR3 in amino acids: CARSLVQGLEQYF. CDR3 coding DNA: TGTGCCAGAAGCTTGGTTCAGGGCCTCGAGCAGTACTTC.

This clone was recorded only once. The rearrangement joins TRBV7-9 to TRBJ1-1, with a tentative D call TRBD1 (5 bases). This CDR3 has 16 residues. CDR1 and CDR2 (germline): SEHNR, FQNEAQ (reference sequence). V was cut by 6 bases and J by 6 bases, with 23 bases left in between. The CDR3 bases are TGTGCCAGCAGGGTAGGAGCAGGGAAGGGAGGATCTGAAGCTTTCTTT. It is translated as CASRVGAGKGGSEAFF.

The gene calls are TRBV7-2 and TRBJ2-3; no reliable D call. The CDR3 extends over 15 amino acids. Germline-derived CDR1 and CDR2 are SGHTA and FQGNSA. V lost 0 bases and J 0 bases, leaving 7 bases between the germline ends. CDR3 region: CASSLALTSTDTQYF. The CDR3 DNA reads TGTGCCAGCAGCTTAGCCCTGACTAGCACAGATACGCAGTATTTT.

The CDR3 region is CASTQGGGINTGELFF. DNA for the CDR3: TGTGCCAGCACCCAAGGGGGAGGGATCAACACCGGGGAGCTGTTTTTT. This chain links TRBV9 with TRBJ2-2; TRBD2 might be the D (7 bases). The CDR3 covers 16 residues. Germline loops: CDR1 SGDLS, CDR2 YYNGEE. V dropped 6 bases and J dropped 2 bases, with 17 bases sitting between them.

The V and J genes are TRBV2 and TRBJ2-5, with 8 bases fitting TRBD2. CDR1 SNHLY and CDR2 FYNNEI come from the germline V gene. J lost 2 bases, V lost 4 bases, and 3 bases had no gene match. This CDR3 is built from 14 residues. CDR3 DNA sequence: TGTGCCAGCAGTGTGGGACTAGTACAAGAGACCCAGTACTTC. Translation gives CASSVGLVQETQYF.

The chain carries TRBV2 and TRBJ1-6; TRBD1 might be the D (5 bases). Germline V gene sequence: CDR1 SNHLY, CDR2 FYNNEI. The CDR3 loop spans 12 amino acids. V was pared by 2 bases and J by 14 bases, with 10 bases between. The CDR3 region has the DNA TGTGCCAGCAGTGAACACGGGGGGACCCTCCACTTT. This gives the protein CASSEHGGTLHF. Full variable domain (remainder filled in from reference TRBV2 and TRBJ1-6): EPEVTQTPSHQVTQMGQEVILRCVPISNHLYFYWYRQILGQKVEFLVSFYNNEISEKSEIFDDQFSVERPDGSNFTLKIRSTKLEDSAMYFCASSEHGGTLHFGNGTRLTVT.